This TCR beta chain was captured in a study of T cell responses to AZD1222 COVID-19 vaccine. Second-dose groups at about 4 or about 12 weeks were pooled. The CDR3 is 22 amino acids. Germline CDR1 and CDR2: SGHTA and FQGTGA. V shed 5 bases, J shed 1 base, and the junction held 21 bases outside the gene matches. Concerning this clone: The antigen is not known.

Overall study findings and caveats: The breadth and depth of Spike-specific TCRs increased once two AZD1222 doses had been given. Repertoires in all cases were sampled only once the peak T cell response had passed.

Clones were read by immunoSEQ multiplex PCR, and TCRdb kept only the in-frame ones, dropping some. The sample carries about 150,000 clones, roughly 90% recorded once. The TCR originated in an adult who received the AZD1222 COVID-19 vaccine. Specimen: peripheral blood, collected 28 days after the second AZD1222 dose. This sequence joins TRBV7-3 and TRBJ2-6; the match to TRBD1 covers 9 bases. CDR3 coding DNA: TGTGCCAGCAGCCCCCGCGGAACCCCCGGACAGGGGCTTTTTTCTGGGGCCAACGTCCTGACTTTC. Amino acids: CASSPRGTPGQGLFSGANVLTF.